This TCR beta chain derives from a study of cytomegalovirus exposure and HLA in healthy donors. Background on the study: Findings of an earlier analysis included 110 million or so unique TCR beta sequences from 190 million or so T cells. Regarding the study as a whole: Many donors shared some public TCRs, even though most TCR sequences were rare. A few V segments could not be told apart, such as TRBV6-2 and TRBV6-3, and were left out. In an earlier analysis, most TCR beta V segments were productive about 90% or about 30% of the time.

On this clone: The antigen is unknown.

The PCR employed 60 Vbeta primers together with 13 Jbeta primers. Sequencing was performed with immunoSEQ multiplex PCR; in TCRdb, only in-frame clones are kept and a portion is missing. Here the sample spans fewer than 150,000 clones, about four fifths being singletons. The CDR3 has 15 residues. Germline CDR1 is GTSNPN and CDR2 is SVGIG (reference sequence). The germline V and J ends were trimmed by 3 bases and 2 bases, with 17 bases remaining between them. Sequencing was carried out using PBMCs. The receptor's source is a man in his thirties or forties in good health and CMV-seronegative. The V gene is TRBV30, the J gene TRBJ2-7; D is possibly TRBD1 (6 bases). The CDR3 DNA is TGTGCCTGGAGGGACACACAGGGTTTCCCCTACGAGCAGTACTTC. Residues: CAWRDTQGFPYEQYF.